The 18 T cell receptor beta chains below all came from one sample that was sequenced in a study of CD8+ T cells in alopecia areata. Once RNA had been extracted, it was reverse transcribed into cDNA to act as the sequencing template. Data came from immunoSEQ multiplex PCR; TCRdb stores just in-frame clones and leaves some out. Seen here are more than 150,000 clones, 50% to 60% observed once, and the top ten hold approximately 14%. The source was CD4+ T cells sorted from blood, collected at week 0. These receptors all come from a human donor with alopecia areata.

This clone was seen once. The CDR3 nucleotides are TGTGCCTCCGACAGGGGCTATGGCTACACCTTC. Protein sequence: CASDRGYGYTF. V usage is TRBV30 and J usage is TRBJ1-2, with 8 bases lining up with TRBD1. V lost 7 bases, J lost 4 bases, and 2 bases stayed unmatched. CDR3 length: 11 amino acids. CDR1 is GTSNPN and CDR2 is SVGIG in the germline V gene (reference sequence).

The chain carries TRBV30 and TRBJ2-1; 8 nucleotides match TRBD1. The CDR3 spans 15 residues. V lost 3 bases to trimming and J lost 4 bases; unmatched junction nucleotides: 8. Germline CDR1 reads GTSNPN; CDR2 reads SVGIG (reference sequence). This CDR3 is CAWRGDRGFYNEQFF. The DNA of the CDR3 is TGTGCCTGGAGGGGAGACAGGGGCTTTTACAATGAGCAGTTCTTC.

V usage is TRBV9 and J usage is TRBJ2-7; 9 bases match TRBD1. V shed 4 bases, J shed 3 bases, and the junction held 5 bases outside the gene matches. This CDR3 is 14 amino acids long. Per germline, CDR1 SGDLS and CDR2 YYNGEE. This chain's CDR3 is CASSSTGGGYEQYF. CDR3 nucleotide sequence: TGTGCCAGCAGCTCAACAGGGGGCGGCTACGAGCAGTACTTC.

Turning to this clone: The sample contains more than one DNA sequence encoding this CDR3. This chain links TRBV29-1 with TRBJ2-3; TRBD2 might be the D (5 bases). The length of the CDR3 is 13 residues. Trimming cost V 1 base and J 1 base, with 6 bases left between them. Germline V CDR1 and CDR2: SQVTM, ANQGSEA. Here the CDR3 reads CSVEGAGTDTQYF. CDR3 in DNA: TGCAGCGTTGAAGGAGCGGGCACAGATACGCAGTATTTT.

This clone was observed a handful of times. V gene TRBV5-1 combines with J gene TRBJ1-6, with TRBD1 matching over 10 bases. CDR1 SGHRS and CDR2 YFSETQ come from the germline V gene. J gave up 10 bases and V 4 bases, and 11 bases lay outside the gene matches. The length of the CDR3 is 16 residues. The CDR3 nucleotides read TGCGCCAGCAGCGTAAGACAGGGGGCGATTGGATCACCCCTCCACTTT. It yields the protein CASSVRQGAIGSPLHF.

The gene calls are TRBV15 and TRBJ2-4; no clear D. The germline V gene encodes CDR1 LNHNV and CDR2 YYDKDF (reference sequence). V was pared by 2 bases and J by 2 bases, with 16 bases between. CDR3 size: 17 residues. DNA for the CDR3: TGTGCCACCAGCAGATTCCCCAAGGGCGGAACCAAAAACATTCAGTACTTC. Amino acids: CATSRFPKGGTKNIQYF.

The chain uses TRBV15 and TRBJ1-2, with 9 bases lining up with TRBD1. V trimming: 3 bases; J trimming: 3 bases; junction bases outside the gene matches: 2. Per germline, CDR1 LNHNV and CDR2 YYDKDF (reference sequence). The CDR3 loop spans 14 amino acids. The DNA of the CDR3 is TGTGCCACCAGCAGGGACAGGGGTTACTATGGCTACACCTTC. Its translation: CATSRDRGYYGYTF.

The J gene is TRBJ2-7, the V gene TRBV5-1, with 7 bases aligning to TRBD2. This CDR3 contains 15 residues. Per the germline V gene, CDR1 is SGHRS and CDR2 is YFSETQ. After removal of 0 bases from V and 0 bases from J, the junction contained 3 bases not matched to a gene. The CDR3 here is CASSLDGGSSYEQYF. The CDR3, as DNA: TGCGCCAGCAGCTTGGACGGCGGGAGCTCCTACGAGCAGTACTTC.

The CDR3 nucleotides read TGCGCCAGCAGCCAAGATCGGCGTGTGGCCGCCTACAATGAGCAGTTCTTC. It encodes CASSQDRRVAAYNEQFF. V is TRBV4-1 and J is TRBJ2-1; no clear D gene. V lost 0 bases to trimming and J lost 2 bases, with 14 bases between them. The CDR3 contains 17 residues. Germline CDR1 is MGHRA and CDR2 is YSYEKL.

This clone was detected a few times. The rearrangement links TRBV4-1 to TRBJ2-7, with D unclear. Germline CDR1 and CDR2: MGHRA and YSYEKL. Trimming removed 4 bases from V and 4 bases from J, with 17 bases in between. The CDR3 has 15 residues. CDR3 sequence reads: CASSLDGPAMYEQYF. In DNA form, the CDR3 reads TGCGCCAGCAGCCTGGACGGCCCAGCTATGTACGAGCAGTACTTC.

The chain couples TRBV4-2 to TRBJ1-5, with D unclear. CDR3 length equals 13 residues. Deletions cut 0 bases from V and 1 base from J, with 1 base between. Germline V gene sequence: CDR1 LGHNA, CDR2 YNFKEQ. The CDR3: CASSQESNQPQHF. DNA for the CDR3: TGTGCCAGCAGCCAAGAAAGCAATCAGCCCCAGCATTTT.

V usage is TRBV14 and J usage is TRBJ1-1, with D hard to call. CDR3 length: 13 amino acids. Per germline, CDR1 SGHDN and CDR2 FVKESK. Trimming cost V 0 bases and J 7 bases, with 9 bases left between them. The CDR3 is CASSQDHRGEAFF. The CDR3 DNA reads TGTGCCAGCAGCCAAGATCATCGGGGTGAAGCTTTCTTT.

This clone was detected a few times. The gene calls are TRBV4-1 and TRBJ2-7; D not certain. Trimming took off 0 bases at V and 3 bases at J, with 18 bases between the two ends. The CDR3 sequence is 17 residues long. The germline V gene has CDR1 MGHRA and CDR2 YSYEKL. The CDR3 reads CASSQEAWLDKDYEQYF. The CDR3 coding sequence is TGCGCCAGCAGCCAAGAGGCGTGGCTCGACAAAGACTACGAGCAGTACTTC.

The chain is built from TRBV25-1 and TRBJ2-2; D unclear. The germline V gene has CDR1 MGHDK and CDR2 SYGVNS. The germline V and J ends were trimmed by 9 bases and 5 bases, with 13 bases remaining between them. The CDR3 covers 13 residues. The CDR3 DNA reads as TGTGCCAGTTCAGTGATTGGGACCGGGGAGCTGTTTTTT. It encodes CASSVIGTGELFF. Using reference TRBV25-1 and TRBJ2-2 for the parts outside the CDR3, the full variable domain is EADIYQTPRYLVIGTGKKITLECSQTMGHDKMYWYQQDPGMELHLIHYSYGVNSTEKGDLSSESTVSRIRTEHFPLTLESARPSHTSQYLCASSVIGTGELFFGEGSRLTVL.

This sequence joins TRBV7-2 and TRBJ1-6; D not resolved. The CDR3 extends over 14 amino acids. The germline CDR1 and CDR2 sequences are SGHTA and FQGNSA. V was trimmed by 5 bases and J by 11 bases, leaving 16 bases between them. CDR3 sequence: CASSHTRGNPPLHF. CDR3 nucleotides: TGTGCCAGCAGCCATACGCGGGGAAACCCACCCCTCCACTTT.

Of note for this clone: Germline is not matched at one junction end, which may reflect a read error. Other DNA sequences from this sample encode an identical CDR3 as well. The chain recombines TRBV29-1 with TRBJ1-1, with D possibly being TRBD1 (5 bases). The germline CDR1 and CDR2 sequences are SQVTM and ANQGSEA. This CDR3 comprises 15 residues. DNA of the CDR3: TGCAGCGTTTCTCCCGCGGCAGGGATGAACACTGAAGCCTTCTTT. Its translation: CSVSPAAGMNTEAFF.

The rearrangement links TRBV30 to TRBJ2-2; D perhaps matches TRBD1 (6 bases). Trimming took 5 bases from V and 6 from J, leaving 13 bases between them. This CDR3 spans 13 amino acids. Germline assignment: CDR1 GTSNPN and CDR2 SVGIG (reference sequence). CDR3 nucleotide sequence: TGTGCCTGGGCCTTAACAGGGCCCGGGGAGCTGTTTTTT. Translation: CAWALTGPGELFF.

The V and J genes are TRBV23-1 and TRBJ2-7; D is unclear. TRBV23-1 is an open reading frame whose function is uncertain. Trimming shortened V by 9 bases and J by 4 bases, and 19 bases separated the two germline ends. The CDR3 runs to 14 residues. In DNA, the CDR3 is TGCGCCAGACCACGACTGCACGGCCCTTACGAGCAGTACTTC. Its translation is CARPRLHGPYEQYF.